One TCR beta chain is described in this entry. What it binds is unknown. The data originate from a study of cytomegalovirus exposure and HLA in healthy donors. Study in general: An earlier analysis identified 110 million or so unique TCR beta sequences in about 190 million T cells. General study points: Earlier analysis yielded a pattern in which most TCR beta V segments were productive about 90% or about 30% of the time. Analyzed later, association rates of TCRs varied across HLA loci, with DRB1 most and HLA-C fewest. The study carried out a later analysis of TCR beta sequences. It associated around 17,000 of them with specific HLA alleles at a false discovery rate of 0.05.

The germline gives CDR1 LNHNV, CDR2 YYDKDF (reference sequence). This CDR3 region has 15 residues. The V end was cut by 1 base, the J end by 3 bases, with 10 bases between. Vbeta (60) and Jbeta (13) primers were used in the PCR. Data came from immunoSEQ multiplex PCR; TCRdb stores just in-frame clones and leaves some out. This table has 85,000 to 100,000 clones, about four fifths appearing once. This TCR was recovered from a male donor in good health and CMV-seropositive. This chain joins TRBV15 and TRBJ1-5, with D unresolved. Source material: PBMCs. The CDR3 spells CATSRGPGNNQPQHF. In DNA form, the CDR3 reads TGTGCCACCAGCAGAGGTCCGGGAAACAATCAGCCCCAGCATTTT. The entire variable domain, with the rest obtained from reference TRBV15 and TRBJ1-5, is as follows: DAMVIQNPRYQVTQFGKPVTLSCSQTLNHNVMYWYQQKSSQAPKLLFHYYDKDFNNEADTPDNFQSRRPNTSFCFLDIRSPGLGDTAMYLCATSRGPGNNQPQHFGDGTRLSIL.